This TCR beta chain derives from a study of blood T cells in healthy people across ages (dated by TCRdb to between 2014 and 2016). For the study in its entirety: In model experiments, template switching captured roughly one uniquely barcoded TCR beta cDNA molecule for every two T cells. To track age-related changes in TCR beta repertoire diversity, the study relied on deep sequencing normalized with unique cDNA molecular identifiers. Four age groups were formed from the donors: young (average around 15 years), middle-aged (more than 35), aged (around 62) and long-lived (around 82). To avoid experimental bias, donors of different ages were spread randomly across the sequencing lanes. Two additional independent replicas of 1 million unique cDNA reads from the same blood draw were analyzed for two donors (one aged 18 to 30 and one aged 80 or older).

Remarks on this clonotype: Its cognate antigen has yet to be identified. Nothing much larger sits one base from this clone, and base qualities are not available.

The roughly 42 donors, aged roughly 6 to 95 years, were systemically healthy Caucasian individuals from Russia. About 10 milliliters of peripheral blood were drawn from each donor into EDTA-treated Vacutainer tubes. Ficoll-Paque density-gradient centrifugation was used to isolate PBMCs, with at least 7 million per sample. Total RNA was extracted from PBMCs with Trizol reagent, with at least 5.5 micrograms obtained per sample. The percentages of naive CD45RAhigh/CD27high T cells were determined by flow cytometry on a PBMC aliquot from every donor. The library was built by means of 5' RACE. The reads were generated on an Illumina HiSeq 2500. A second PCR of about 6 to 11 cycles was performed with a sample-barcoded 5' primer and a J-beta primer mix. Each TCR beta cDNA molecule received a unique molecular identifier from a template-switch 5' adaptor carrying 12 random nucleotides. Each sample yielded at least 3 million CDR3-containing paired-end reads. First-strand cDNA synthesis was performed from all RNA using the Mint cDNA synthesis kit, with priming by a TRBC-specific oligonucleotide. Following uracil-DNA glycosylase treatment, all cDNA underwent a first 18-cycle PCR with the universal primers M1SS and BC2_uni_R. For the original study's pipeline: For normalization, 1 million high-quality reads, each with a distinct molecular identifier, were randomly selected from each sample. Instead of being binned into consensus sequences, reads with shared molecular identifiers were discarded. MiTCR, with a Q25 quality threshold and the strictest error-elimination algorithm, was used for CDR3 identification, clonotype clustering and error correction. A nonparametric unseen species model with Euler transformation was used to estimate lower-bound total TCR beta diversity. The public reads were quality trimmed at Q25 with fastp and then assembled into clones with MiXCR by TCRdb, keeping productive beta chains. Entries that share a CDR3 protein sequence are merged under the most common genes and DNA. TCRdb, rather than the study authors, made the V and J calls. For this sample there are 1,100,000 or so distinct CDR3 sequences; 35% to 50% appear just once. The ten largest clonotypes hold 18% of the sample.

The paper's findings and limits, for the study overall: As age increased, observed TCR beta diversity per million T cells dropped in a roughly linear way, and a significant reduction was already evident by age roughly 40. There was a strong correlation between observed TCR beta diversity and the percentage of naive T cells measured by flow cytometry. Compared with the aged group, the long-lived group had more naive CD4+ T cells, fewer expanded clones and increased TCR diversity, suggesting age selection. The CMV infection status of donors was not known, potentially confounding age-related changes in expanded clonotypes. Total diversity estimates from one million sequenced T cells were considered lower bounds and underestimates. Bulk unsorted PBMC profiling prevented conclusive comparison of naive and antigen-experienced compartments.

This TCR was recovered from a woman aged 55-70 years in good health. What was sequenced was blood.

The DNA is as follows: TGTGCCAGCAGTCTCCTGGGGCGGTACGAGCAGTACTTC. This is translated as CASSLLGRYEQYF. The rearrangement combines TRBV12-3 or TRBV12-4 with TRBJ2-7; the best D guess is TRBD1, with 5 bases matching. Inclusive of the bounding cysteine and phenylalanine, the CDR3 is 13 residues long. This entry keeps only the CDR3 DNA: 39 bases, framed from base 1. V drops 5 bases and J drops 4 bases, leaving 12 bases in between.